This T cell receptor beta chain is from a study of cytomegalovirus exposure and HLA in healthy donors. Study findings and constraints: It was confirmed in vitro that a few of the CMV-associated chains were specific for CMV antigens. V- and J-gene trimming in TCR beta was tied to a missense DCLRE1C variant by an analysis performed later.

PCR employed 60 Vbeta and 13 Jbeta primers. TCRdb keeps only in-frame clones here, not all; method: immunoSEQ multiplex PCR. Counted here are about 120,000 clones, about 79% occurring once; the ten biggest clones make up approximately 3%. The germline V gene encodes CDR1 MDHEN and CDR2 SYDVKM. V shed 4 bases, J shed 0 bases, and the junction held 3 bases outside the gene matches. The CDR3 is 15 residues long. Remarks on this clone: What it binds is unknown.

The V call is TRBV28, the J call TRBJ2-7; TRBD2 aligns across 10 bases. The receptor was derived from a woman younger than 30 in good health and CMV-seropositive. Source material: PBMCs. The DNA of the CDR3 is TGTGCCAGCAGTTCCACTAGCGGGGACTCCTACGAGCAGTACTTC. Amino acids: CASSSTSGDSYEQYF.